Sequencing of this T cell receptor (beta chain) was carried out in a study of CD8 T cells in ankylosing spondylitis. Study-wide findings and caveats: Seemingly distinctive of ankylosing spondylitis blood was a TCR beta motif formed by eight highly homologous variants.

The CDR3 has 15 amino acids. Germline CDR1 reads MDHEN; CDR2 reads SYDVKM. Trimming took off 7 bases at V and 4 bases at J, with 19 bases between the two ends. TCRdb used MiXCR to reprocess the 5' RACE reads, holding one entry per CDR3 protein. The sample lists 650,000 to 800,000 distinct CDR3 sequences, around 17% occurring once. In regard to this clonotype: What it recognizes is unknown.

Sequenced: blood, either unsorted or a sorted T cell fraction (not recorded which). The J gene is TRBJ1-1, the V gene TRBV28; D not resolved. This clonotype originated in a male donor with ankylosing spondylitis. CDR3 nucleotides: TGTGCCAGCACGAGTTATGGCAGAGGGAGCACTGAAGCTTTCTTT. Its translation: CASTSYGRGSTEAFF.